The 27 T cell receptor beta chains presented below share a single source sample, sequenced in a study of PD-1 blockade in classical Hodgkin lymphoma. Relapse after autologous stem cell transplantation occurred in every patient, and brentuximab vedotin exposure varied. Profiling relied on immunoSEQ multiplex PCR, and the TCRdb table lists in-frame clones only, not all of them. The profile shows about 94,000 clones, 85% to 90% of them singletons. The specimen comprised peripheral blood mononuclear cells (PBMCs), sampled before the second cycle of nivolumab. The receptor set was obtained from a human donor with classical Hodgkin lymphoma.

The chain employs TRBV5-1 and TRBJ2-7, with TRBD2 matching 7 bases. Per germline, CDR1 SGHRS and CDR2 YFSETQ. V shed 4 bases and J 2 bases; nucleotides not matched to a gene: 18. The CDR3 has 18 amino acids. The CDR3 DNA reads TGCGCCAGCAGCAAAATAGCGGGTCGTTCTCTCGAGACCTACGAGCAGTACTTC. Its translation is CASSKIAGRSLETYEQYF.

The rearrangement joins TRBV6-6 to TRBJ1-2; 9 bases align to TRBD1. Germline V gives CDR1 MNHNY, CDR2 SVGAGI (reference sequence). V trimming: 4 bases; J trimming: 2 bases; junction bases outside the gene matches: 5. This CDR3 has 15 residues. The CDR3: CASSSPGTGNYGYTF. In DNA form, the CDR3 reads TGTGCCAGCAGTTCCCCCGGGACAGGGAACTATGGCTACACCTTC.

The rearrangement links TRBV6-4 to TRBJ1-5; D uncertain. V lost 2 bases to trimming and J lost 10 bases, with 12 bases between them. Germline lookup yields CDR1 MRHNA and CDR2 SNTAGT. The CDR3 is 13 residues long. The chain's CDR3 is CASSDGIGTPQHF. CDR3 DNA sequence: TGTGCCAGCAGTGACGGTATCGGTACACCCCAGCATTTT.

The chain uses TRBV10-2 and TRBJ2-2, with D perhaps matching TRBD1 (6 bases). This CDR3 contains 15 residues. From germline, CDR1 is WSHSY and CDR2 SAAADI. V lost 6 bases to trimming and J lost 0 bases, with 11 bases between them. In DNA, the CDR3 is TGCGCCAGCAGGAGGGGGACATCGAACACCGGGGAGCTGTTTTTT. This gives the protein CASRRGTSNTGELFF.

This clone appeared a few times. V gene TRBV18 combines with J gene TRBJ1-6; a weak D match, TRBD1 (5 bases). The CDR3 extends over 15 amino acids. V was cut by 8 bases and J by 10 bases, with 21 bases left in between. In germline, CDR1 is KGHSH, CDR2 LQKENI. The CDR3 bases are TGTGCCAGCGGGTTCGGCCAGGGAAAATCATCACCCCTCCACTTT. It encodes CASGFGQGKSSPLHF.

This chain connects TRBV19 to TRBJ1-2, with TRBD1 identical over 7 bases. V shed 5 bases, J shed 2 bases, and the junction held 2 bases outside the gene matches. This CDR3 contains 13 residues. Looked up from germline, CDR1 is LNHDA and CDR2 is SQIVND (reference sequence). Here the CDR3 reads CASSLGQNYGYTF. CDR3 in DNA: TGTGCCAGTAGTTTGGGACAGAACTATGGCTACACCTTC.

This sequence joins TRBV14 and TRBJ2-1; D unresolved. The CDR3 runs 14 residues. The V gene lost 0 bases and the J gene lost 4 bases, with 7 bases spanning the gap. From germline, CDR1 is SGHDN and CDR2 FVKESK. CDR3 in amino acids: CASSQEGNYNEQFF. For the CDR3, the DNA is TGTGCCAGCAGCCAAGAGGGAAATTACAATGAGCAGTTCTTC.

This clone appeared a single time. This chain connects TRBV6-5 to TRBJ2-2, with TRBD2 as a possible D gene (6 bases). The germline V gene encodes CDR1 MNHEY and CDR2 SVGAGI. The CDR3 is 14 amino acids. V gave up 4 bases and J gave up 3 bases, with 9 bases separating them. CDR3 coding DNA: TGTGCCAGCAGTTTTAGGGACTACACCGGGGAGCTGTTTTTT. Amino acid sequence: CASSFRDYTGELFF.

This clone appeared once. The chain combines TRBV7-3 with TRBJ2-2; the D is unclear. Per the germline V gene, CDR1 is SGHTA and CDR2 is FQGTGA. V was pared by 2 bases and J by 3 bases, with 4 bases between. The CDR3 has 13 residues. The CDR3 is CASSLQDTGELFF. The CDR3 region has the DNA TGTGCCAGCAGCTTACAAGACACCGGGGAGCTGTTTTTT.

V is TRBV28 and J is TRBJ2-2, with 13 bases matching TRBD2. The CDR3 loop spans 17 amino acids. Germline trimming cut 4 bases from V and 3 bases from J; bases unmatched to any gene: 5. Germline V gene sequence: CDR1 MDHEN, CDR2 SYDVKM. CDR3 region: CASSYPGLAGDTGELFF. The CDR3, as DNA: TGTGCCAGCAGTTACCCCGGACTAGCGGGAGACACCGGGGAGCTGTTTTTT. Filled out from reference TRBV28 and TRBJ2-2, the complete variable domain reads DVKVTQSSRYLVKRTGEKVFLECVQDMDHENMFWYRQDPGLGLRLIYFSYDVKMKEKGDIPEGYSVSREKKERFSLILESASTNQTSMYLCASSYPGLAGDTGELFFGEGSRLTVL.

The chain carries TRBV6-1 and TRBJ2-5, with D maybe TRBD2 (6 bases). Germline V gene lookup returns CDR1 MNHNS and CDR2 SASEGT. This CDR3 is built from 16 residues. V dropped 1 base and J dropped 3 bases, with 15 bases sitting between them. The DNA for the CDR3 is TGTGCCAGCAGTGAAGTCTGGCGGGGCAGAAAAGAGACCCAGTACTTC. It codes for CASSEVWRGRKETQYF.

The chain employs TRBV27 and TRBJ2-7, with 14 bases aligning to TRBD2. V shed 5 bases, J shed 5 bases, and the junction held 5 bases outside the gene matches. In germline, CDR1 is MNHEY, CDR2 SMNVEV (reference sequence). The CDR3 has 15 amino acids. The CDR3 sequence: CASSRTSGRYHEQYF. In nucleotides, the CDR3 is TGTGCCAGCAGTCGGACTAGCGGGAGGTACCACGAGCAGTACTTC.

In its sample, this clone was seen once. The V call is TRBV14, the J call TRBJ2-1, with TRBD2 matching 7 bases. CDR3 size: 15 residues. Losses at the gene ends were 0 bases for V and 4 bases for J; bases not matched to a gene: 3. CDR1 SGHDN and CDR2 FVKESK come from the germline V gene. Written as DNA, the CDR3 is TGTGCCAGCAGCCAAGATAGGGGACTATACAATGAGCAGTTCTTC. It encodes CASSQDRGLYNEQFF.

This clone has just a few counts. The chain links TRBV19 to TRBJ2-2; possible D gene TRBD2, 6 bases. Trimming pared 3 bases from V and 1 base from J, leaving 12 bases between. This CDR3 region has 16 residues. From germline, CDR1 is LNHDA and CDR2 SQIVND (reference sequence). CDR3 amino acids: CASSIYGGENTGELFF. The CDR3 coding sequence is TGTGCCAGTAGTATTTACGGAGGGGAGAACACCGGGGAGCTGTTTTTT.

This chain connects TRBV14 to TRBJ2-1, with D possibly being TRBD1 (5 bases). In germline, CDR1 is SGHDN, CDR2 FVKESK. Trimming cost V 2 bases and J 2 bases, with 7 bases left between them. This CDR3 is built from 14 residues. The CDR3 DNA sequence: TGTGCCAGCAGCCAATTCAGGGCCTACAATGAGCAGTTCTTC. Encoded protein: CASSQFRAYNEQFF.

This chain links TRBV7-3 with TRBJ2-2; D not resolved. The germline CDR1 and CDR2 sequences are SGHTA and FQGTGA. CDR3 length: 14 amino acids. V lost 2 bases and J 3 bases, leaving 7 bases between the germline ends. The CDR3 loop reads CASSLEVDTGELFF. The CDR3 DNA follows: TGTGCCAGCAGCTTAGAGGTGGACACCGGGGAGCTGTTTTTT.

The rearrangement links TRBV2 to TRBJ2-1, with 10 bases fitting TRBD1. After removal of 4 bases from V and 8 bases from J, the junction contained 2 bases not matched to a gene. The CDR3 totals 13 residues. Germline V gene data show CDR1 as SNHLY and CDR2 as FYNNEI. This CDR3 is CASSGDRGDEQFF. CDR3 nucleotide sequence: TGTGCCAGCAGTGGGGACAGGGGCGATGAGCAGTTCTTC.

This rearrangement joins TRBV28 to TRBJ2-3; 7 positions agree with TRBD2. The CDR3 extends over 15 amino acids. Germline values: CDR1 MDHEN, CDR2 SYDVKM. The V and J ends lost 5 bases and 2 bases, in that order; junction bases with no gene match: 7. This CDR3 is CASSPRLAVTDTQYF. The DNA of the CDR3 is TGTGCCAGCAGTCCACGACTAGCTGTCACAGATACGCAGTATTTT. Full variable domain (rest looked up from reference TRBV28 and TRBJ2-3): DVKVTQSSRYLVKRTGEKVFLECVQDMDHENMFWYRQDPGLGLRLIYFSYDVKMKEKGDIPEGYSVSREKKERFSLILESASTNQTSMYLCASSPRLAVTDTQYFGPGTRLTVL.

V is TRBV27 and J is TRBJ2-5; 11 bases are a match to TRBD2. The length of the CDR3 is 15 residues. CDR1 and CDR2 (germline): MNHEY, SMNVEV (reference sequence). V lost 5 bases and J lost 5; bases outside the gene matches: 7. DNA of the CDR3: TGTGCCAGCAGTCGTAGCGGGGGGGGGCGTGAGACCCAGTACTTC. Translation: CASSRSGGGRETQYF.

This clone has only one observation. CDR3 bases: TGCGCCAGCAGCCAAGATCCCTTGGGCACAGATACGCAGTATTTT. Amino acid sequence: CASSQDPLGTDTQYF. The chain is built from TRBV4-1 and TRBJ2-3; D unclear. This CDR3 has 15 residues. The V end was cut by 0 bases, the J end by 1 base, with 8 bases between. Germline loops: CDR1 MGHRA, CDR2 YSYEKL.

A single count supports this clone. This chain links TRBV6-5 with TRBJ1-4; 8 bases fit TRBD1. The CDR3 is 14 amino acids. Trimming cost V 0 bases and J 11 bases; bases outside gene matches: 5. Germline CDR1 is MNHEY and CDR2 is SVGAGI. The CDR3 spells CASSYSGQGGKLFF. DNA of the CDR3: TGTGCCAGCAGTTACTCAGGACAGGGAGGCAAACTGTTTTTT.

As to this clone: Other DNA sequences in this sample translate to the same CDR3. The V call is TRBV29-1, the J call TRBJ2-1; TRBD2 matches 13 bases. V trimming: 6 bases; J trimming: 6 bases; junction bases outside the gene matches: 5. The germline gives CDR1 SQVTM, CDR2 ANQGSEA. The CDR3 totals 14 residues. The CDR3 loop reads CSVATSGRGNEQFF. The CDR3 DNA follows: TGCAGCGTAGCCACTAGCGGGAGGGGCAATGAGCAGTTCTTC.

The chain uses TRBV20-1 and TRBJ1-2; the D is unclear. CDR1 DFQATT and CDR2 SNEGSKA come from the germline V gene (reference sequence). CDR3 length equals 11 residues. Trimming removed 0 bases at V and 9 bases at J, with 8 bases between. The CDR3 nucleotides are TGCAGTGCTAGAGATGAGGGCTGCTACACCTTC. Translated: CSARDEGCYTF.

Concerning this clone: The same CDR3 also results from other DNA sequences found in this sample. V gene TRBV7-2 combines with J gene TRBJ2-3; no clear D gene. CDR3 length: 15 amino acids. Trimming took off 1 base at V and 1 base at J, with 9 bases between the two ends. In germline, CDR1 is SGHTA, CDR2 FQGNSA. The CDR3 bases are TGTGCCAGCAGCTTAGTGGGCGGTGGCACAGATACGCAGTATTTT. It codes for CASSLVGGGTDTQYF. The complete variable domain, with remaining parts taken from reference TRBV7-2 and TRBJ2-3, reads GAGVSQSPSNKVTEKGKDVELRCDPISGHTALYWYRQSLGQGLEFLIYFQGNSAPDKSGLPSDRFSAERTGGSVSTLTIQRTQQEDSAVYLCASSLVGGGTDTQYFGPGTRLTVL.

This chain links TRBV21-1 with TRBJ2-1; no DNA check was done on the table's D call, TRBD2. TRBV21-1 is noted as a pseudogene. The CDR3 totals 15 residues. CDR3 amino acids: CASSKQELATNEQFF. DNA of the CDR3: TGTGCCAGCAGCAAACAAGAACTAGCGACCAATGAGCAGTTCTTC.

This clone has only one observation. The chain couples TRBV2 to TRBJ1-2; D gene ambiguous. The CDR3 has 11 residues. Deletions cut 7 bases from V and 4 bases from J, with 7 bases between. CDR1 is SNHLY, CDR2 FYNNEI, per germline. Here the CDR3 DNA reads TGTGCCAGCATCGAGGGCTATGGCTACACCTTC. This translates into CASIEGYGYTF.

V is TRBV15 and J is TRBJ2-7; the match to TRBD2 covers 16 bases. V lost 3 bases to trimming and J lost 0 bases; unmatched junction nucleotides: 8. The CDR3 extends over 19 amino acids. Germline values: CDR1 LNHNV, CDR2 YYDKDF (reference sequence). For the CDR3, the DNA is TGTGCCACCAGCAGGGAACCGGGACTAGCGGGAGGGGCCTCCTACGAGCAGTACTTC. It translates to CATSREPGLAGGASYEQYF.